This TCR beta chain was documented in a study of OX40 agonist ivuxolimab in advanced cancers. This table comes from immunoSEQ multiplex PCR, and its TCRdb copy is limited to in-frame clones, with some not included. The sample comprises approximately 71,000 clones, roughly 85% of which are singletons, and approximately 11% rests with the top ten. Looked up from germline, CDR1 is MDHEN and CDR2 is SYDVKM. Deletions cut 10 bases from V and 8 bases from J, with 17 bases between. CDR3 length equals 12 residues. This TCR derives from an adult with an advanced solid tumor such as melanoma, head and neck, liver or kidney cancer. The input for sequencing was CD4+ or CD8+ T cells sorted from blood, taken in a trial of the OX40 agonist ivuxolimab. The chain uses TRBV28 and TRBJ1-2, with D tentatively TRBD1 (5 bases). This CDR3 is CATSRGSGGYTF. CDR3 nucleotide sequence: TGTGCCACCTCCCGGGGCAGCGGGGGCTACACCTTC.